These 28 T cell receptor beta chains originate from one sample sequenced in a study of control samples from healthy donors and cancer patients. Method: immunoSEQ multiplex PCR; TCRdb's copy keeps in-frame clones and lacks some. The sample holds about 53,000 clones, roughly 87% seen once. Material: PBMCs. The receptors shown here come from a man aged 55 to 70 with head and neck cancer.

The V gene is TRBV25-1, the J gene TRBJ1-1; D is unclear. V lost 2 bases to trimming and J lost 11 bases, with 12 bases between them. The CDR3 has 12 residues. CDR1 and CDR2 from the germline V gene are MGHDK and SYGVNS. The CDR3 sequence is CASSEDTAVAFF. The CDR3 DNA reads as TGTGCCAGCAGTGAAGACACGGCGGTGGCTTTCTTT.

This clone was picked up one time. The chain joins TRBV6-5 to TRBJ1-1, with D uncertain. Deletions cut 7 bases from V and 0 bases from J, with 12 bases between. This CDR3 region has 14 residues. Germline V gene sequence: CDR1 MNHEY, CDR2 SVGAGI. The chain's CDR3 is CASIRPGMNTEAFF. CDR3 coding DNA: TGTGCCAGCATTAGACCGGGGATGAACACTGAAGCTTTCTTT.

CDR3 residues: CASSSRTGTSEAFF. CDR3 sequence (DNA): TGTGCCAGCAGTTCCCGGACAGGGACTTCTGAAGCTTTCTTT. The V call is TRBV6-6, the J call TRBJ1-1; TRBD1 matches 8 bases. This CDR3 spans 14 amino acids. Germline values: CDR1 MNHNY, CDR2 SVGAGI (reference sequence). Unmatched junction bases numbered 7, after V lost 4 bases and J lost 6 bases.

CDR3 sequence (DNA): TGTGCCAGCACCGGGACTAGCGGAAACATTCAGTACTTC. This codes for CASTGTSGNIQYF. This chain uses TRBV6-5 with TRBJ2-4; 11 bases line up with TRBD2. With 7 bases clipped from V and 6 bases from J, the junction kept 2 bases outside the gene matches. This CDR3 is built from 13 residues. CDR1 and CDR2 from the germline V gene are MNHEY and SVGAGI.

This clone was seen only once. The J gene is TRBJ2-7, the V gene TRBV2, with no clear D. CDR3 length: 12 amino acids. CDR1 and CDR2 (germline): SNHLY, FYNNEI. V lost 5 bases to trimming and J lost 3 bases, with 8 bases between them. The CDR3 DNA sequence: TGTGCCAGCAGTCCCTTAGACTACGAGCAGTACTTC. It yields the protein CASSPLDYEQYF.

As for this clone: The same CDR3 is also encoded by other DNA sequences in this sample. The V call is TRBV12-3 or TRBV12-4, the J call TRBJ2-5; tentative D call: TRBD1 (5 bases). The CDR3 runs to 13 residues. V dropped 6 bases and J dropped 2 bases, with 10 bases sitting between them. CDR3 in DNA: TGTGCCAGCAGCTCCGGACAACAAGAGACCCAGTACTTC. The encoded protein is CASSSGQQETQYF.

The chain is built from TRBV6-2 or TRBV6-3 and TRBJ1-1; no firm D call. The V gene lost 6 bases and the J gene lost 7 bases, with 15 bases spanning the gap. The CDR3 has 13 amino acids. Germline values: CDR1 MNHEY, CDR2 SVGEGT. The CDR3 bases are TGTGCCAGCAGCTTCGACCGGGCCGTTGAAGCTTTCTTT. It codes for CASSFDRAVEAFF.

The chain joins TRBV30 to TRBJ1-2; D call uncertain. The CDR3 covers 16 residues. In germline, CDR1 is GTSNPN, CDR2 SVGIG (reference sequence). Trimming removed 4 bases at V and 5 bases at J, with 23 bases between. Here the CDR3 reads CAWIRRSEGRAYGYTF. The DNA of the CDR3 is TGTGCCTGGATCCGAAGGTCGGAGGGAAGGGCTTATGGCTACACCTTC.

This rearrangement joins TRBV28 to TRBJ1-2; 7 bases agree with TRBD1. Germline loops: CDR1 MDHEN, CDR2 SYDVKM. The CDR3 sequence is 13 residues long. V was clipped by 6 bases and J by 5 bases; unmatched bases: 6. The CDR3: CASSYGQEYGYTF. CDR3 nucleotides: TGTGCCAGCAGCTACGGACAGGAATATGGCTACACCTTC.

V gene TRBV11-3 combines with J gene TRBJ2-1; D may match TRBD1 or TRBD2 (5 bases each). The CDR3 spans 16 residues. Germline lookup yields CDR1 SGHNT and CDR2 YENEEA. V lost 3 bases and J 9 bases, leaving 21 bases between the germline ends. CDR3 nucleotide sequence: TGTGCCAGCAGCTTCCAAACCGGGACCGGAACACCTGAGCAGTTCTTC. The encoded protein is CASSFQTGTGTPEQFF.

CDR3 region: CSAGRPRSQETQYF. The CDR3 coding sequence is TGCAGCGCTGGACGGCCGAGGAGCCAAGAGACCCAGTACTTC. The chain recombines TRBV29-1 with TRBJ2-5; D is ambiguous. The CDR3 consists of 14 residues. Germline CDR1 SQVTM, CDR2 ANQGSEA. V dropped 7 bases and J dropped 1 base, with 16 bases sitting between them.

Written as DNA, the CDR3 is TGTGCCAGCAGCGTTGGGCAGGTTCCGGTCTACGAGCAGTACTTC. Translated, it gives CASSVGQVPVYEQYF. The V gene is TRBV9, the J gene TRBJ2-7; D remains ambiguous. The CDR3 is 15 amino acids. Germline V gene sequence: CDR1 SGDLS, CDR2 YYNGEE. V was trimmed by 2 bases and J by 3 bases, leaving 15 bases between them.

The rearrangement joins TRBV6-4 to TRBJ2-2; D is undetermined. The CDR3 totals 13 residues. CDR1 and CDR2 (germline): MRHNA, SNTAGT. V gave up 6 bases and J gave up 2 bases, with 7 bases separating them. For the CDR3, the DNA is TGTGCCAGCAGAAACCCCAACACCGGGGAGCTGTTTTTT. This gives the protein CASRNPNTGELFF.

This clone showed up just once. The chain couples TRBV19 to TRBJ2-1, with unresolved D. This CDR3 is built from 13 residues. Germline assignment: CDR1 LNHDA and CDR2 SQIVND (reference sequence). The V gene lost 0 bases and the J gene lost 12 bases, with 12 bases spanning the gap. This CDR3 is CASSIEMEFGQFF. The CDR3 nucleotides are TGTGCCAGTAGTATAGAGATGGAATTCGGGCAGTTCTTC.

The chain is built from TRBV11-2 and TRBJ1-6; 8 bases line up with TRBD1. Germline CDR1 reads SGHAT; CDR2 reads FQNNGV. The CDR3 contains 15 residues. V lost 5 bases to trimming and J lost 7 bases; unmatched junction nucleotides: 7. Written as DNA, the CDR3 is TGTGCCAGCAGCGACTGGGACAGGTTAAATTCACCCCTCCACTTT. Protein sequence: CASSDWDRLNSPLHF. Full variable domain (missing parts from reference TRBV11-2 and TRBJ1-6): EAGVAQSPRYKIIEKRQSVAFWCNPISGHATLYWYQQILGQGPKLLIQFQNNGVVDDSQLPKDRFSAERLKGVDSTLKIQPAKLEDSAVYLCASSDWDRLNSPLHFGNGTRLTVT.

The chain recombines TRBV24-1 with TRBJ2-1; 11 bases agree with TRBD1. V lost 4 bases, J lost 8 bases, and 6 bases stayed unmatched. CDR1 and CDR2 from the germline V gene are KGHDR and SFDVKD. This CDR3 is 15 amino acids long. The chain's CDR3 is CATSEPGTGGDEQFF. In DNA form, the CDR3 reads TGTGCCACCAGTGAGCCCGGGACAGGGGGGGATGAGCAGTTCTTC.

The chain couples TRBV28 to TRBJ2-1; 10 bases line up with TRBD2. The CDR3 extends over 15 amino acids. Germline trimming cut 9 bases from V and 5 bases from J; bases unmatched to any gene: 10. Germline V gives CDR1 MDHEN, CDR2 SYDVKM. The CDR3 spells CASKPSGRGDNEQFF. The DNA of the CDR3 is TGTGCCAGTAAGCCGAGCGGGAGGGGTGACAATGAGCAGTTCTTC.

This sequence joins TRBV7-2 and TRBJ1-1; 7 positions agree with TRBD1. Germline trimming cut 2 bases from V and 4 bases from J; bases unmatched to any gene: 4. The germline CDR1 and CDR2 sequences are SGHTA and FQGNSA. The length of the CDR3 is 14 residues. In DNA form, the CDR3 reads TGTGCCAGCAGCTTACTTTGGGACAGCACTGAAGCTTTCTTT. It translates to CASSLLWDSTEAFF.

The rearrangement uses TRBV27 and TRBJ2-1; possibly TRBD2 for D (5 bases). CDR3 length: 15 amino acids. CDR1 MNHEY and CDR2 SMNVEV come from the germline V gene (reference sequence). The V end lost 6 bases, the J end lost 0 bases, and 12 bases lay between the germline ends. CDR3 bases: TGTGCCAGCAGCCGGACTGGTTTCTCCTACAATGAGCAGTTCTTC. Translation gives CASSRTGFSYNEQFF.

V usage is TRBV11-3 and J usage is TRBJ2-2, with 8 bases matching TRBD1. Per the germline V gene, CDR1 is SGHNT and CDR2 is YENEEA. The CDR3 runs 19 residues. Trimming removed 4 bases from V and 0 bases from J; junction bases left unmatched: 13. As DNA, the CDR3 is TGTGCCAGCAGCTCCGGACGACAGGGGAGAAACGCGAACACCGGGGAGCTGTTTTTT. It encodes CASSSGRQGRNANTGELFF.

The V call is TRBV19, the J call TRBJ2-3; 7 bases line up with TRBD2. V gave up 10 bases and J gave up 0 bases; unmatched junction bases: 7. This CDR3 has 14 residues. The germline V gene encodes CDR1 LNHDA and CDR2 SQIVND (reference sequence). CDR3 sequence (DNA): TGTGCCACAAGCGGGAAAATAAGCACAGATACGCAGTATTTT. Protein: CATSGKISTDTQYF.

This clone was detected a few times. The V call is TRBV6-2 or TRBV6-3, the J call TRBJ1-6, with D possibly matching TRBD1 (6 bases). In germline, CDR1 is MNHEY, CDR2 SVGEGT. The V gene lost 6 bases and the J gene lost 5 bases, with 17 bases spanning the gap. The CDR3 is 16 amino acids. The CDR3 loop is CASSQNREIHNSPLHF. CDR3 coding DNA: TGTGCCAGCAGCCAAAACAGGGAGATCCATAATTCACCCCTCCACTTT.

The chain is built from TRBV28 and TRBJ2-3; no clear D gene. V gave up 7 bases and J gave up 1 base, with 15 bases separating them. Germline V gene sequence: CDR1 MDHEN, CDR2 SYDVKM. CDR3 length equals 15 residues. The CDR3 nucleotides are TGTGCCAGCAACTTCCAGAGGACCCGCACAGATACGCAGTATTTT. Protein sequence: CASNFQRTRTDTQYF.

V is TRBV20-1 and J is TRBJ1-2, with a tentative D call TRBD1 (5 bases). The CDR3 is 10 residues long. V was shortened by 8 bases and J by 8 bases, with 12 bases between the two germline ends. Germline V gene data show CDR1 as DFQATT and CDR2 as SNEGSKA (reference sequence). DNA for the CDR3: TGCAGTCCCCCCGGGGACGGCTACACCTTC. This translates into CSPPGDGYTF.

V and J are TRBV29-1 and TRBJ1-2; unclear D gene. Per germline, CDR1 SQVTM and CDR2 ANQGSEA. The CDR3 covers 15 residues. V lost 0 bases and J 0 bases, leaving 11 bases between the germline ends. The CDR3 loop is CSVEDPARPNYGYTF. CDR3 nucleotide sequence: TGCAGCGTTGAAGATCCGGCCCGACCTAACTATGGCTACACCTTC.

This chain uses TRBV27 with TRBJ2-3; 7 bases line up with TRBD2. The CDR3 contains 17 residues. Germline CDR1 MNHEY, CDR2 SMNVEV (reference sequence). Trimming took 0 bases from V and 2 from J; bases not matched to a gene: 8. Written as DNA, the CDR3 is TGTGCCAGCAGTTTATCGTGGCTAGCGGAGATCACAGATACGCAGTATTTT. It specifies CASSLSWLAEITDTQYF.

The V gene is TRBV2, the J gene TRBJ1-1; no firm D call. V lost 6 bases and J lost 0, with 11 bases in between. The CDR3 is 14 residues long. The V gene's germline CDR1 is SNHLY and CDR2 FYNNEI. In nucleotides, the CDR3 is TGTGCCAGCAGAGAGACAAACATGAACACTGAAGCTTTCTTT. Amino acid sequence: CASRETNMNTEAFF.

The rearrangement uses TRBV28 and TRBJ1-1; no firm D call. Trimming removed 5 bases from V and 0 bases from J, with 4 bases in between. Germline V gives CDR1 MDHEN, CDR2 SYDVKM. The CDR3 is made up of 12 amino acids. In DNA form, the CDR3 reads TGTGCCAGCAGTGATTTGAACACTGAAGCTTTCTTT. Translating it yields CASSDLNTEAFF.